This T cell receptor beta chain was documented in a study of CD8+ T cells in alopecia areata. The study's findings and limits: Mice showed TCR sharing more clearly than patients did, possibly owing to HLA.

In the case of this clone: Its antigen is currently unknown. Other DNA sequences within the sample encode an identical CDR3.

CDR1 is GTSNPN and CDR2 is SVGIG in the germline V gene (reference sequence). Trimming left V 3 bases short and J 6 bases short, with 6 bases between. This CDR3 contains 11 residues. After isolation, RNA underwent reverse transcription to generate cDNA as the sequencing template. Produced via immunoSEQ multiplex PCR; TCRdb's table is partial and in-frame only. The table records hundreds of thousands of clones, around two thirds of them present only once. V and J are TRBV30 and TRBJ2-1; D not resolved. The sample consisted of CD4+ T cells sorted from blood, taken at week 0. This TCR was sampled from a human donor with alopecia areata. The CDR3, as DNA: TGTGCCTGGAGCAGAACCAATGAGCAGTTCTTC. Protein sequence: CAWSRTNEQFF. The variable domain in full, completed from reference TRBV30 and TRBJ2-1, reads SQTIHQWPATLVQPVGSPLSLECTVEGTSNPNLYWYRQAAGRGLQLLFYSVGIGQISSEVPQNLSASRPQDRQFILSSKKLLLSDSGFYLCAWSRTNEQFFGPGTRLTVL.